This T cell receptor (beta chain) was sequenced for a study of OX40 agonist ivuxolimab in advanced cancers. Study overall: Each patient was given ivuxolimab into a vein every 2 weeks, at 0.01 to 10 mg/kg. Three individuals attained partial responses, comprising one hepatocellular carcinoma case and two cutaneous melanoma cases. Study findings and constraints: CD8+ T cells were the subset that, on average, had more expanded clones than CD4+. Among the lowest peripheral clonal expansion occurred in 0.1-3.0 mg/kg partial responders.

Details on this clone: Its target is not known.

Germline-derived CDR1 and CDR2 are SGHVS and FQNEAQ. CDR3 length: 16 amino acids. The V end was cut by 1 base, the J end by 4 bases, with 16 bases between. Repertoires were generated with immunoSEQ multiplex PCR, while TCRdb's copy carries only in-frame clones and drops some. This sample has tens of thousands of clones, with around nine tenths found just once. This chain joins TRBV7-8 and TRBJ1-2; the D gene is possibly TRBD1 (5 bases). The receptor was derived from an adult with an advanced solid tumor such as melanoma, head and neck, liver or kidney cancer. Sequences were derived from CD4+ or CD8+ T cells sorted from blood, sampled in a trial of the OX40 agonist ivuxolimab. The CDR3 reads CASSLVRARVVYGYTF. The CDR3 DNA follows: TGTGCCAGCAGCTTAGTCAGGGCCAGGGTTGTCTATGGCTACACCTTC.